These 18 T cell receptor beta chains share one sample of origin, sequenced in a study of identical twins. Each CDR3 protein gets one entry after TCRdb re-called the 5' RACE reads with MiXCR. The sample carries some 600,000 distinct CDR3 sequences, 7% to 7.5% recorded once. These same data were also listed under a study on yellow fever vaccine responses in identical twins.

Sequenced input: PBMCs. The origin of the receptors is a woman under 30 in good health.

This clonotype was seen at least ten times. The gene calls are TRBV29-1 and TRBJ1-2; D is ambiguous. The CDR3 has 14 residues. V lost 3 bases to trimming and J lost 4 bases, with 15 bases between them. Germline V CDR1 and CDR2: SQVTM, ANQGSEA. CDR3 protein: CSVDSGTARYGYTF. CDR3 coding DNA: TGCAGCGTTGATAGCGGCACCGCTCGCTATGGCTACACCTTC.

This clonotype was picked up many times. The rearrangement links TRBV7-6 to TRBJ2-1, with TRBD2 identical over 7 bases. The germline gives CDR1 SGHVS, CDR2 FNYEAQ. The junction had 9 bases not matched to a gene; V was cut back by 1 base and J by 9 bases. The CDR3 contains 15 residues. CDR3 DNA sequence: TGTGCCAGCAGCTTAGTGGGCGGGAGTTTTCCTGAGCAGTTCTTC. It encodes CASSLVGGSFPEQFF.

This clonotype was seen more than once but under ten times. The chain joins TRBV29-1 to TRBJ2-5; 7 bases align to TRBD1. The CDR3 covers 16 residues. V dropped 6 bases and J dropped 2; count of bases not matched to a gene: 15. CDR1 and CDR2 (germline): SQVTM, ANQGSEA. In DNA, the CDR3 is TGCAGCGTAGAACTCGCAAGGGACAGACCTCAAGAGACCCAGTACTTC. The encoded protein is CSVELARDRPQETQYF.

This clonotype was seen at least ten times. This chain joins TRBV3-1 and TRBJ1-5; 7 nucleotides match TRBD1. Germline V gives CDR1 LGHDT, CDR2 YNNKEL (reference sequence). Trimming at V came to 8 bases and at J to 2 bases, leaving 0 bases not matched to a gene. The CDR3 sequence is 12 residues long. Here the CDR3 reads CASGQGNQPQHF. CDR3 coding DNA: TGTGCCAGCGGACAGGGCAATCAGCCCCAGCATTTT.

This clonotype was picked up many times. J is TRBJ1-5 and V is TRBV11-2, with no clear D. Looked up from germline, CDR1 is SGHAT and CDR2 is FQNNGV. Trimming cost V 3 bases and J 3 bases, with 21 bases left between them. The CDR3 sequence is 18 residues long. The CDR3 DNA is TGTGCCAGCAGCTTTCTAGCGGCGGGTGACACTAACAATCAGCCCCAGCATTTT. This codes for CASSFLAAGDTNNQPQHF.

This clonotype was counted between two and nine times. The V gene is TRBV10-3, the J gene TRBJ1-5, with a weak D call TRBD1 (5 bases). The germline V gene has CDR1 ENHRY and CDR2 SYGVKD. This CDR3 has 15 residues. V gave up 0 bases and J gave up 3 bases, with 9 bases separating them. The CDR3 nucleotides are TGTGCCATCAGTGAGTCGGGGGGAAACAATCAGCCCCAGCATTTT. This encodes CAISESGGNNQPQHF.

This chain links TRBV6-5 with TRBJ2-1; 7 bases are shared with TRBD2. With 4 bases clipped from V and 6 bases from J, the junction kept 15 bases outside the gene matches. Germline values: CDR1 MNHEY, CDR2 SVGAGI. This CDR3 contains 17 residues. CDR3 bases: TGTGCCAGCAGTTCCCTAGCGGTGGGTAATGGGTTCAATGAGCAGTTCTTC. This codes for CASSSLAVGNGFNEQFF.

This clonotype was detected a few times. The genes are TRBV10-2 and TRBJ1-2, with TRBD1 as a possible D gene (5 bases). The germline V and J ends were trimmed by 3 bases and 8 bases, with 19 bases remaining between them. The CDR3 length is 15 residues. Germline-derived CDR1 and CDR2 are WSHSY and SAAADI. This chain's CDR3 is CASSEESGRVLGYTF. For the CDR3, the DNA is TGCGCCAGCAGTGAAGAGTCAGGGAGAGTATTGGGCTACACCTTC.

The rearrangement uses TRBV7-9 and TRBJ1-4; the D gene is possibly TRBD1 (5 bases). The V end lost 4 bases, the J end lost 4 bases, and 19 bases lay between the germline ends. The CDR3 is 17 amino acids. CDR1 is SEHNR and CDR2 is FQNEAQ in the germline V gene (reference sequence). CDR3 sequence reads: CASSSVGQGHGNEKLFF. CDR3 DNA: TGTGCCAGCAGCTCGGTCGGACAAGGGCACGGTAATGAAAAACTGTTTTTT.

This clonotype was found a few times. The chain uses TRBV20-1 and TRBJ2-7; the match to TRBD1 covers 7 bases. CDR3 length: 17 amino acids. CDR1 and CDR2 (germline): DFQATT, SNEGSKA (reference sequence). The V segment lost 0 bases and the J segment 4 bases; nucleotides outside the gene matches: 15. This CDR3 reads CSARDQYIQGLIYEQYF. The CDR3 DNA follows: TGCAGTGCTAGAGATCAATATATACAGGGGCTTATTTACGAGCAGTACTTC.

The gene calls are TRBV6-1 and TRBJ2-5; TRBD2 matches at 8 bases. The CDR3 consists of 13 residues. The V gene's germline CDR1 is MNHNS and CDR2 SASEGT. The trim removed 8 bases at V and 4 bases at J, leaving 6 bases unmatched. Here the CDR3 DNA reads TGTGCCAGCCCCCCCGGGAGGGGAGAGACCCAGTACTTC. Amino acid sequence: CASPPGRGETQYF.

This clonotype was observed a few times. This chain connects TRBV2 to TRBJ2-7; tentatively, D is TRBD2 (5 bases). Germline CDR1 is SNHLY and CDR2 is FYNNEI. V was cut by 2 bases and J by 6 bases, with 20 bases left in between. The CDR3 is 16 amino acids. The CDR3 nucleotides are TGTGCCAGCAGTGAAACCGCGGCTAGCAGAGCTCCCGAGCAGTACTTC. Protein: CASSETAASRAPEQYF.

CDR3 protein: CATSDFPGLAGGPVHQETQYF. The CDR3 region has the DNA TGTGCCACCAGTGATTTCCCCGGACTAGCGGGAGGGCCAGTTCACCAAGAGACCCAGTACTTC. V gene TRBV24-1 combines with J gene TRBJ2-5, with 15 bases lining up with TRBD2. The CDR3 spans 21 residues. Trimming removed 1 base from V and 0 bases from J; junction bases left unmatched: 11. Germline CDR1 reads KGHDR; CDR2 reads SFDVKD.

V usage is TRBV29-1 and J usage is TRBJ2-3; 9 positions agree with TRBD2. CDR3 length equals 14 residues. V lost 7 bases to trimming and J lost 5 bases; unmatched junction nucleotides: 10. Germline V gene sequence: CDR1 SQVTM, CDR2 ANQGSEA. Written as DNA, the CDR3 is TGCAGCGCCGGACTGGCGGGGGGGGGAGATACGCAGTATTTT. Its translation is CSAGLAGGGDTQYF.

The genes are TRBV7-9 and TRBJ2-7; the match to TRBD2 covers 13 bases. Germline assignment: CDR1 SEHNR and CDR2 FQNEAQ (reference sequence). The CDR3 is 14 amino acids. Trimming cost V 8 bases and J 6 bases; bases outside gene matches: 7. The CDR3: CASVGLAGVGEQYF. DNA for the CDR3: TGTGCCAGCGTCGGACTAGCGGGAGTTGGCGAGCAGTACTTC.

The chain employs TRBV29-1 and TRBJ2-7; D uncertain. Germline CDR1 and CDR2: SQVTM and ANQGSEA. CDR3 length equals 13 residues. Trimming stripped 0 bases from V and 3 bases from J, with 9 bases between. This chain's CDR3 is CSVEEQVGYEQYF. Here the CDR3 DNA reads TGCAGCGTTGAAGAGCAGGTGGGCTACGAGCAGTACTTC.

The chain joins TRBV15 to TRBJ2-3; 9 positions agree with TRBD2. This CDR3 comprises 15 residues. The ends lost 5 bases at V and 0 bases at J; junction bases unmatched: 3. The germline CDR1 and CDR2 sequences are LNHNV and YYDKDF (reference sequence). The CDR3 reads CATSGSGGSTDTQYF. The CDR3 DNA is TGTGCCACCAGCGGGAGCGGGGGGAGCACAGATACGCAGTATTTT.

The genes are TRBV28 and TRBJ2-1, with 8 bases identical to TRBD2. The V gene end was trimmed by 4 bases and the J gene end by 3 bases; junction bases not matched to a gene: 11. Germline CDR1 is MDHEN and CDR2 is SYDVKM. CDR3 size: 17 residues. CDR3 DNA sequence: TGTGCCAGCAGTTCGCAGGGTGGGGCGGGAGGCTACAATGAGCAGTTCTTC. This sequence encodes CASSSQGGAGGYNEQFF.